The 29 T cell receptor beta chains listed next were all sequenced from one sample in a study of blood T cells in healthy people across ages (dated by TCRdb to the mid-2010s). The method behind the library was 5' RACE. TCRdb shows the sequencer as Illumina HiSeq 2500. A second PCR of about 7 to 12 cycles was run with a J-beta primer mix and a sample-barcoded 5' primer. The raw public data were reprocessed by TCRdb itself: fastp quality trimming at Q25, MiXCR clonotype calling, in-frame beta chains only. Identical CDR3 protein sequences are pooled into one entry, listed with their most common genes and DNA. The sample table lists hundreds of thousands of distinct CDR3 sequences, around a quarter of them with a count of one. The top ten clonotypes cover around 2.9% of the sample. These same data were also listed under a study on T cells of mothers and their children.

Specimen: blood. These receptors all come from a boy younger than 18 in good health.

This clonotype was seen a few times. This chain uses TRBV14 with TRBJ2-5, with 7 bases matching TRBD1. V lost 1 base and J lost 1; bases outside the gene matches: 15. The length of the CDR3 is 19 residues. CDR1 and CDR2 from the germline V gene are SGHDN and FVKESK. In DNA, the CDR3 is TGTGCCAGCAGCCAAGCCCCCTTTCGACAGGGTGAATCCCAAGAGACCCAGTACTTC. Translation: CASSQAPFRQGESQETQYF.

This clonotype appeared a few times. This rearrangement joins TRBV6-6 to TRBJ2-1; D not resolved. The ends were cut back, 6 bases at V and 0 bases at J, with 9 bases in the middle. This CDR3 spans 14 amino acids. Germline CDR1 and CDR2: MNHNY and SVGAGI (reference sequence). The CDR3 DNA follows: TGTGCCAGCAGGGGCTCGTACTCCTACAATGAGCAGTTCTTC. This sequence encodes CASRGSYSYNEQFF.

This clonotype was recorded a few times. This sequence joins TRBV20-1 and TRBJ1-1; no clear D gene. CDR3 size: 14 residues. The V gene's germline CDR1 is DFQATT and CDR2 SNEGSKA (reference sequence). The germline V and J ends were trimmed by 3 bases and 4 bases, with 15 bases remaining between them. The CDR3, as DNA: TGCAGTGCTAGGTCCGGCGCAGGTAGCACTGAAGCTTTCTTT. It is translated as CSARSGAGSTEAFF.

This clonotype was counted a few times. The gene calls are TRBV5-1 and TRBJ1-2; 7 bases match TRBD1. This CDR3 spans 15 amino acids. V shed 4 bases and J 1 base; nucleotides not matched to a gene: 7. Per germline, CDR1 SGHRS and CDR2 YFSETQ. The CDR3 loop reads CASSPATGSNYGYTF. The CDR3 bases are TGCGCCAGCAGCCCCGCGACAGGGAGTAACTATGGCTACACCTTC.

As DNA, the CDR3 is TGCGCCAGCAGCTCTCGGGAGACGGGAGGAAACACCATATATTTT. Its protein product is CASSSRETGGNTIYF. J is TRBJ1-3 and V is TRBV5-1, with unresolved D. CDR3 length: 15 residues. Germline V gene data show CDR1 as SGHRS and CDR2 as YFSETQ. Between the trimmed V and J ends, which lost 3 bases and 4 bases, there was a span of 14 bases.

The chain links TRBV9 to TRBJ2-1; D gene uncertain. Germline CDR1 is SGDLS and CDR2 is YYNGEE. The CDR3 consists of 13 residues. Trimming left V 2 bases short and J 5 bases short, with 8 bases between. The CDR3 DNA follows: TGTGCCAGCAGCGTCCTCACCGACAATGAGCAGTTCTTC. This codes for CASSVLTDNEQFF.

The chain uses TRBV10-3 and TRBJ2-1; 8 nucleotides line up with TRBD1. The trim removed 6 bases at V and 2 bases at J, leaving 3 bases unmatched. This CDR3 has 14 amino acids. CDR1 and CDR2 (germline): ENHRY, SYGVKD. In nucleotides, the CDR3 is TGTGCCATCAGGACAGGGGCCACCTACAATGAGCAGTTCTTC. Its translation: CAIRTGATYNEQFF.

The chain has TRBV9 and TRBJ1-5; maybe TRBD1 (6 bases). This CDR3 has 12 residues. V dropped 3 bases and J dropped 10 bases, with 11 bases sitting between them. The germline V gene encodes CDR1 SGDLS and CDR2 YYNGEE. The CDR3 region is CASSEGGEPQHF. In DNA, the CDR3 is TGTGCCAGCAGCGAAGGGGGGGAACCCCAGCATTTT.

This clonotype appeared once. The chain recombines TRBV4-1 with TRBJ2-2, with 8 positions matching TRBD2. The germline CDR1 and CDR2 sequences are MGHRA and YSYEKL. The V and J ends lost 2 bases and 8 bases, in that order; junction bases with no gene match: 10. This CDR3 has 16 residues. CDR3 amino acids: CASSQPGLVTSGELFF. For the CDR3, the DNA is TGCGCCAGCAGCCAACCGGGACTAGTGACATCGGGGGAGCTGTTTTTT.

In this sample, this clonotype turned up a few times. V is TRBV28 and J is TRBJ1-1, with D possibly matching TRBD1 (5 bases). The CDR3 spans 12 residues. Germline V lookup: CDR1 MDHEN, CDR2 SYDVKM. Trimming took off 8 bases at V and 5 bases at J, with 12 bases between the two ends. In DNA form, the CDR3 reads TGTGCCAGCGGATCGAGGGGTACTGAAGCTTTCTTT. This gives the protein CASGSRGTEAFF. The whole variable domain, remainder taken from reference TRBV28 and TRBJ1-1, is DVKVTQSSRYLVKRTGEKVFLECVQDMDHENMFWYRQDPGLGLRLIYFSYDVKMKEKGDIPEGYSVSREKKERFSLILESASTNQTSMYLCASGSRGTEAFFGQGTRLTVV.

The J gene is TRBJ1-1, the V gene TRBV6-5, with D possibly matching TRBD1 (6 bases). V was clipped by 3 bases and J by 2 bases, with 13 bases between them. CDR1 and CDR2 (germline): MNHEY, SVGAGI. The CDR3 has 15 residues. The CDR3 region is CASSYLSQGNTEAFF. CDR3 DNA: TGTGCCAGCAGTTATTTGTCACAGGGTAACACTGAAGCTTTCTTT.

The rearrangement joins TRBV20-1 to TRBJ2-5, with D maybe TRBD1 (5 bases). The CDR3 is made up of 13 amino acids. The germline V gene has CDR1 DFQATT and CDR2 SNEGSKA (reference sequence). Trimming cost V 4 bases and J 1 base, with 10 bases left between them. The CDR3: CSANRQLQETQYF. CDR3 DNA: TGCAGTGCTAATCGACAGCTCCAAGAGACCCAGTACTTC.

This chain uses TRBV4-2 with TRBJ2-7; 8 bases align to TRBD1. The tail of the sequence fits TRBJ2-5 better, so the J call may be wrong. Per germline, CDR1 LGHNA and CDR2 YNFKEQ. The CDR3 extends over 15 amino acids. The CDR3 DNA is TGTGCCAGCAGCCAAGAAGGGACAGGTACGGAGACCCAGTACTTC. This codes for CASSQEGTGTETQYF.

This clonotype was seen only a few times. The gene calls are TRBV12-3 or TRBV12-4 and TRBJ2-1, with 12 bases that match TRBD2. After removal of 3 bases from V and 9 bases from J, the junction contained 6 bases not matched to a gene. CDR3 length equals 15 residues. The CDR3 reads CASSFSSGGAGEQFF. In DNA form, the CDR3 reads TGTGCCAGCAGTTTTTCTAGCGGGGGGGCAGGTGAGCAGTTCTTC.

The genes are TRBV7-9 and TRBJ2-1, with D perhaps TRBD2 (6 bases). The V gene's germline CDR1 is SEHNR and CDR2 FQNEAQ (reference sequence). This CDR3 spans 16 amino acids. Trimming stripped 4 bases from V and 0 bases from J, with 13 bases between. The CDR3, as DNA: TGTGCCAGCAGCTGGGACTTAGGGAGCTCCTACAATGAGCAGTTCTTC. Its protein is CASSWDLGSSYNEQFF. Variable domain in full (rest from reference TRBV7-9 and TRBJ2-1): DTGVSQNPRHKITKRGQNVTFRCDPISEHNRLYWYRQTLGQGPEFLTYFQNEAQLEKSRLLSDRFSAERPKGSFSTLEIQRTEQGDSAMYLCASSWDLGSSYNEQFFGPGTRLTVL.

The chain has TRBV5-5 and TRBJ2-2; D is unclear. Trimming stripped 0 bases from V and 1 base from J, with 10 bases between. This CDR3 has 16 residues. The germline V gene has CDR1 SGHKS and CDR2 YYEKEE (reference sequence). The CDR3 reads CASSLDFPENTGELFF. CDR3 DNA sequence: TGTGCCAGCAGCTTGGACTTTCCGGAGAACACCGGGGAGCTGTTTTTT. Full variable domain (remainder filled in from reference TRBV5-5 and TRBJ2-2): DAGVTQSPTHLIKTRGQQVTLRCSPISGHKSVSWYQQVLGQGPQFIFQYYEKEERGRGNFPDRFSARQFPNYSSELNVNALLLGDSALYLCASSLDFPENTGELFFGEGSRLTVL.

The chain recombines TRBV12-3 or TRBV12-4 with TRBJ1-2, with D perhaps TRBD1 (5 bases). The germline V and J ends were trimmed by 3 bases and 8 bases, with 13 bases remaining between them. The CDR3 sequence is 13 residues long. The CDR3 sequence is CASSFEAGGGYTF. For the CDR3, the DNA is TGTGCCAGCAGTTTCGAGGCGGGGGGGGGCTACACCTTC.

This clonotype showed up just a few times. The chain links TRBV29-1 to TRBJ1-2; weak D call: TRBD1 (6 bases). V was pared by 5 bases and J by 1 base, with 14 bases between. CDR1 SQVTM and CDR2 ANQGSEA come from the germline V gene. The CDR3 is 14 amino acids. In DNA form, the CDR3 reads TGCAGCGTTCTACGACAGGAAAGTAACTATGGCTACACCTTC. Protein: CSVLRQESNYGYTF.

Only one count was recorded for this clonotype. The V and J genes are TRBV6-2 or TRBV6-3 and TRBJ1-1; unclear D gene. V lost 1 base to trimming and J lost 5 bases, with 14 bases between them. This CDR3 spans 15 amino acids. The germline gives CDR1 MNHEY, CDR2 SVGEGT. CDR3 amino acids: CASSYLTPTGTEAFF. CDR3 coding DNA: TGTGCCAGCAGTTACTTAACTCCGACGGGGACTGAAGCTTTCTTT.

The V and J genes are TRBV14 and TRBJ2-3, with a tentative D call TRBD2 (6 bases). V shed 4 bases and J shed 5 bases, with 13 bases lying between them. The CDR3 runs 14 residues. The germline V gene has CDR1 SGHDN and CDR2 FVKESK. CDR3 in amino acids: CASSPGDWRDTQYF. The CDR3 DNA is TGTGCCAGCAGCCCCGGGGACTGGAGAGATACGCAGTATTTT.

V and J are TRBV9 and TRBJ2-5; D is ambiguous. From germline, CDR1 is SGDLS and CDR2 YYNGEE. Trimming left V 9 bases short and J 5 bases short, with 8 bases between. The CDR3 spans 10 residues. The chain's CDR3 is CATKKETQYF. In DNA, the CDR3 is TGTGCCACCAAAAAGGAGACCCAGTACTTC.

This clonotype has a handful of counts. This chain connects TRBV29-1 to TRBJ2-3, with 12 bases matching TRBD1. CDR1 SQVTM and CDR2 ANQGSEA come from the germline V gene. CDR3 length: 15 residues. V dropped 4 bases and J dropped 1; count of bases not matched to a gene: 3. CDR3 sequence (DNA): TGCAGCGTTGGGGACAGGGGGCTAGGCACAGATACGCAGTATTTT. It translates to CSVGDRGLGTDTQYF.

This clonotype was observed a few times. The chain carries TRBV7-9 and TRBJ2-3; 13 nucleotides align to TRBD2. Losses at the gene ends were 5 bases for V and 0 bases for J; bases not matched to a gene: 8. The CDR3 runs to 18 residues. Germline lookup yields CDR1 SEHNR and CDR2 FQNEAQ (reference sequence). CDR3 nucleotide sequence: TGTGCCAGCAGCCGGGGACTAGCGGGGAGTTTCAGCACAGATACGCAGTATTTT. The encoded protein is CASSRGLAGSFSTDTQYF.

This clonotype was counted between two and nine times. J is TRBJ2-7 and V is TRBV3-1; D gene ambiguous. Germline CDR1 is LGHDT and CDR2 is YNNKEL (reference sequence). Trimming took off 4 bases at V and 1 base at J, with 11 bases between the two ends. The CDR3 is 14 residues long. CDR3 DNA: TGTGCCAGCAGCCGCTCCGTGAGTTCCTACGAGCAGTACTTC. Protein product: CASSRSVSSYEQYF.

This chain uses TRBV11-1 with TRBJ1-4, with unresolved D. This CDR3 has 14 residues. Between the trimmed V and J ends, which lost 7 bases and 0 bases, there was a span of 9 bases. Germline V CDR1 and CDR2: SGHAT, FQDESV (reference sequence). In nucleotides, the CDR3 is TGTGCCAGCACCGGGTCCGCAACTAATGAAAAACTGTTTTTT. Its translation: CASTGSATNEKLFF.

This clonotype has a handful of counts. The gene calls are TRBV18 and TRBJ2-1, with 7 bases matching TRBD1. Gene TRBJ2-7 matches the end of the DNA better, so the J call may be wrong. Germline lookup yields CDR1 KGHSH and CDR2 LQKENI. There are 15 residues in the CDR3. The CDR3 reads CASSSSETGFNEQYF. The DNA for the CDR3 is TGTGCCAGCTCATCCTCCGAGACAGGGTTCAACGAGCAGTACTTC.

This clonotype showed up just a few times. CDR3 DNA sequence: TGTGCCAGCAGTTCTCAAGCATTCACTGGCCACTTT. This sequence encodes CASSSQAFTGHF. J is TRBJ1-6 and V is TRBV6-6; D remains ambiguous. V was clipped by 4 bases and J by 18 bases, with 16 bases between them. The CDR3 is 12 residues long. Germline V CDR1 and CDR2: MNHNY, SVGAGI (reference sequence).

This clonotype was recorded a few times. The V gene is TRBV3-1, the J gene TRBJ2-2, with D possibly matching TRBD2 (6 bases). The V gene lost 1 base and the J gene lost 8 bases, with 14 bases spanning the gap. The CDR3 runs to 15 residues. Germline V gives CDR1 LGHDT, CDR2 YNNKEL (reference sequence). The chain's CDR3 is CASSQAQRVSGELFF. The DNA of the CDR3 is TGTGCCAGCAGCCAAGCCCAGCGGGTGTCGGGGGAGCTGTTTTTT.

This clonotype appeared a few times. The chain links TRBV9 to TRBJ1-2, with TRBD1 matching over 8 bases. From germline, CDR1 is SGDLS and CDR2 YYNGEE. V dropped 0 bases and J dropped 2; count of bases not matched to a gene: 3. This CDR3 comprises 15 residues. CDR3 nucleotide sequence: TGTGCCAGCAGCGTAGGACAGGGGACCAACTATGGCTACACCTTC. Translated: CASSVGQGTNYGYTF.